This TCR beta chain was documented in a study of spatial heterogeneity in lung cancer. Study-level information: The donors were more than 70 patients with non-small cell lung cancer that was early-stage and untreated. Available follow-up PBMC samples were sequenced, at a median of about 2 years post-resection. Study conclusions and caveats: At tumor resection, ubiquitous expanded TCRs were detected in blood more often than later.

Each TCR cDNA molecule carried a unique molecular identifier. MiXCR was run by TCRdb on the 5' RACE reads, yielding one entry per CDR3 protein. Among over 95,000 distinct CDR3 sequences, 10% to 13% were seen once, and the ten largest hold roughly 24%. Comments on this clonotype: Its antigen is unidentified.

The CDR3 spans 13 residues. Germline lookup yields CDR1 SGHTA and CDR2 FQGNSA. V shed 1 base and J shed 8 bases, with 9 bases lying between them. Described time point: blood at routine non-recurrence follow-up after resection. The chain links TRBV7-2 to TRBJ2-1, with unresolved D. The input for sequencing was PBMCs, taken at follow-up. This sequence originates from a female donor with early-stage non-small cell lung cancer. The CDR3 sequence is CASSLGPGDEQFF. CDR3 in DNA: TGTGCCAGCAGCTTAGGGCCCGGAGATGAGCAGTTCTTC.